This TCR beta chain was sequenced during a study of PD-1 blockade in classical Hodgkin lymphoma. Notes on the study in general: Relapsed/refractory patients reportedly had the lowest baseline TCR diversity, below newly diagnosed patients, who were below healthy donors. CD8+ TCR diversity did not rise significantly by C4D1, unlike CD4+. Patients who responded completely had about the same baseline diversity as newly diagnosed patients. Later analyses included only patients treated at least 1 year post-ASCT.

Only one count was recorded for this clone. Its specificity is not known. The junction had 7 bases not matched to a gene; V was cut back by 6 bases and J by 5 bases. Germline-derived CDR1 and CDR2 are MDHEN and SYDVKM. The length of the CDR3 is 13 residues. Autologous stem cell transplantation was followed by relapse in every patient, and brentuximab vedotin exposure varied. Profiled with immunoSEQ multiplex PCR; TCRdb holds only in-frame clones, not every one. In the table there are roughly 61,000 clones, 80% to 90% of which are singletons. The material sequenced was peripheral blood mononuclear cells (PBMCs), taken at baseline. The chain combines TRBV28 with TRBJ2-7; TRBD1 agrees at 7 bases. The receptor was isolated from a human donor with classical Hodgkin lymphoma. The CDR3 sequence: CASRTDREHEQYF. The CDR3 coding sequence is TGTGCCAGCAGAACAGACAGGGAGCACGAGCAGTACTTC.